The source of this TCR beta chain is a study of blood T cells in healthy people across ages. For the second PCR, which ran for about 6 to 11 cycles, a sample-barcoded 5' primer and a J-beta primer mix were used. TCRdb independently ran MiXCR on the 5' RACE reads; one entry per CDR3 protein. In the table there are fewer than 1,000,000 distinct CDR3 sequences, around two fifths of which are singletons. Each sample yielded at least 6 million isolated PBMCs. CDR3 size: 16 residues. With 0 bases removed from V and 2 bases from J, the gap between germline ends came to 13 bases. Germline values: CDR1 LGHNA, CDR2 YNFKEQ.

The sequence was collected from a man in his fifties or sixties in good health. The source material was blood. The chain carries TRBV4-2 and TRBJ2-5; unclear D gene. The CDR3 bases are TGTGCCAGCAGCCAAGATTTGGCAGATCGTCAAGAGACCCAGTACTTC. Its protein is CASSQDLADRQETQYF.